This is a list of T cell receptor beta chains from one sample in a study of response to subunit inactivated influenza vaccine. TCRdb independently ran MiXCR on the RT-PCR reads; one entry per CDR3 protein. The data hold 860,000 or so distinct CDR3 sequences, with roughly 20% observed a single time. Sequenced here: PBMCs from blood, sampled 4 to 6 days after vaccination. All receptors come from a man between 50 and 59 years old who received an inactivated influenza vaccine. CDR3s include the opening cysteine and the closing phenylalanine or tryptophan.

TRBV25-1	TRBJ2-1	CASSDLRGVGNEQFF
TRBV12-3/TRBV12-4	TRBJ1-5	CASSLGQGSQPQHF
TRBV7-9	TRBJ1-2	CASRSAGYYGYTF
TRBV20-1	TRBJ2-7	CSAGHFSGDEQYF
TRBV6-5	TRBJ2-3	CASSSRLAVATDTQYF
TRBV6-1	TRBJ2-7	CASSEATGTGIYEQYF
TRBV6-2/TRBV6-3	TRBJ1-1	CASLRARGTGVTEAFF
TRBV20-1	TRBJ1-3	CSARGAQTSGNTIYF
TRBV7-2	TRBJ2-7	CASSLMRVAYEQYF
TRBV20-1	TRBJ1-4	CSASPGTTNEKLFF
TRBV10-3	TRBJ2-3	CAISSVGGVGTDTQYF
TRBV7-9	TRBJ2-7	CASSTRQGITYEQYF
TRBV25-1	TRBJ2-4	CASSVAGGVDIQYF
TRBV18	TRBJ1-2	CASSPPDRPNYGYTF